The next 8 T cell receptor beta chains were all read from a single sample in a study of cytomegalovirus exposure and HLA in healthy donors. Primers for the PCR totalled 60 Vbeta and 13 Jbeta. Produced via immunoSEQ multiplex PCR; TCRdb's table is partial and in-frame only. Of some 170,000 clones in the sample, 70% to 90% are singletons; the top ten hold roughly 7.6%. Sequenced: PBMCs. Source of these receptors: a woman aged 25 to 39 in good health and CMV-seropositive.

The chain couples TRBV4-3 to TRBJ1-2, with a tentative D call TRBD1 (5 bases). This CDR3 region has 13 residues. CDR1 is LGHNA, CDR2 YSLEER, per germline. Trimming cost V 4 bases and J 5 bases, with 11 bases left between them. CDR3 protein: CASSRAGQYGYTF. The CDR3 DNA reads TGCGCCAGCAGCCGGGCAGGGCAGTATGGCTACACCTTC.

The V and J genes are TRBV7-8 and TRBJ2-4, with 12 bases aligning to TRBD2. This CDR3 is built from 20 residues. After removal of 5 bases from V and 2 bases from J, the junction contained 16 bases not matched to a gene. CDR1 is SGHVS, CDR2 FQNEAQ, per germline. The CDR3 spells CASSPRLAGAPIKPKNIQYF. CDR3 coding DNA: TGTGCCAGCAGCCCAAGACTAGCGGGGGCCCCAATTAAGCCCAAAAACATTCAGTACTTC.

This chain joins TRBV11-1 and TRBJ2-5, with D perhaps matching TRBD1 (6 bases). The CDR3 length is 14 residues. Germline CDR1 SGHAT, CDR2 FQDESV (reference sequence). The V and J ends lost 5 bases and 1 base respectively, with 11 bases between them. The CDR3 region is CASSPWGPQETQYF. The DNA for the CDR3 is TGTGCCAGCAGCCCCTGGGGGCCCCAAGAGACCCAGTACTTC. Based on the CDR3 plus reference TRBV11-1 and TRBJ2-5, the full variable domain is EAEVAQSPRYKITEKSQAVAFWCDPISGHATLYWYRQILGQGPELLVQFQDESVVDDSQLPKDRFSAERLKGVDSTLKIQPAELGDSAMYLCASSPWGPQETQYFGPGTRLLVL.

The chain combines TRBV5-6 with TRBJ2-1; no clear D. Germline V gene sequence: CDR1 SGHDT, CDR2 YYEEEE. The CDR3 is made up of 12 amino acids. The V gene lost 4 bases and the J gene lost 12 bases, with 14 bases spanning the gap. CDR3 sequence: CASSPGPTPQFF. In DNA form, the CDR3 reads TGTGCCAGCAGCCCTGGGCCTACCCCGCAGTTCTTC.

The chain is built from TRBV19 and TRBJ1-1; 9 nucleotides align to TRBD1. Germline values: CDR1 LNHDA, CDR2 SQIVND (reference sequence). With V trimmed by 3 bases and J by 14 bases, 4 bases remained unmatched. The length of the CDR3 is 11 residues. CDR3 sequence reads: CASSIWDRAFF. The CDR3 nucleotides are TGTGCCAGTAGTATCTGGGACAGGGCCTTCTTT.

The V gene is TRBV28, the J gene TRBJ1-2; 8 nucleotides line up with TRBD1. Germline V lookup: CDR1 MDHEN, CDR2 SYDVKM. The CDR3 spans 12 residues. V gave up 4 bases and J gave up 9 bases; unmatched junction bases: 4. For the CDR3, the DNA is TGTGCCAGCAGTTACCGGACAGGGAGCTACACCTTC. This encodes CASSYRTGSYTF.

The chain is built from TRBV6-1 and TRBJ1-3; D may be TRBD1 (6 bases). V lost 2 bases, J lost 8 bases, and 16 bases lay in between. The CDR3 sequence is 15 residues long. CDR1 and CDR2 (germline): MNHNS, SASEGT. This CDR3 is CASSERAGVVYTIYF. The DNA of the CDR3 is TGTGCCAGCAGTGAAAGGGCAGGGGTGGTATACACCATATATTTT.

The chain carries TRBV27 and TRBJ1-6; D might be TRBD1 (5 bases). There are 18 residues in the CDR3. CDR1 and CDR2 (germline): MNHEY, SMNVEV (reference sequence). Trimming left V 2 bases short and J 5 bases short, with 19 bases between. CDR3 amino acids: CASSLRLLVGVDNSPLHF. The CDR3 DNA follows: TGTGCCAGCAGTTTACGTCTATTAGTAGGGGTAGATAATTCACCCCTCCACTTT.